The TCR beta chain under discussion was sequenced for a study of cytomegalovirus exposure and HLA in healthy donors. For the study at large: From 190 million or so T cells, an earlier analysis saw approximately 120 million unique TCR beta sequences. Study-level results: TCR beta V segments were, for the most part, productive about 90% or about 30% of the time in an earlier analysis. What TCR beta sequences reportedly achieved was accurate prediction of HLA-A and HLA-B alleles in most subjects. A later analysis reportedly found fewer N-insertions in an Asian-associated ancestry cluster than the roughly 670-donor mean.

PCR employed 60 Vbeta and 13 Jbeta primers. TCRdb's copy holds only in-frame clones and misses some; the assay was immunoSEQ multiplex PCR. The sample includes about 98,000 clones, about three quarters seen only once; the top ten take around 15%. Germline CDR1 and CDR2: MNHNS and SASEGT. V lost 5 bases, J lost 12 bases, and 14 bases lay in between. CDR3 size: 13 residues. A word on this clone: Its cognate antigen is unknown.

This sequence joins TRBV6-1 and TRBJ1-6; D unresolved. This TCR was recovered from a man in his 60s in good health and CMV-seropositive. The material sequenced was PBMCs. CDR3 nucleotide sequence: TGTGCCAGCAGTCCCGGGGTGGAGGAACCCCTCCACTTT. It codes for CASSPGVEEPLHF.